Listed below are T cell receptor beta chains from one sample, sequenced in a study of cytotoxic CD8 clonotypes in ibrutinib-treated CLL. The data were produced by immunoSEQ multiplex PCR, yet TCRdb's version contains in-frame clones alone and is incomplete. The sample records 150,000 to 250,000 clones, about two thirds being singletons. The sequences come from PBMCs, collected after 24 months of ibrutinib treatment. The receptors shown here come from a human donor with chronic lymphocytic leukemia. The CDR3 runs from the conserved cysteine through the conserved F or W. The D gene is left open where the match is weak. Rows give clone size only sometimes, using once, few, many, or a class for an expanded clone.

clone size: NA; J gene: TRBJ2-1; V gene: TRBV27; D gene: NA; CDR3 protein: CASSLNNEQFF; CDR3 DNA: TGTGCCAGCAGTTTGAACAATGAGCAGTTCTTC
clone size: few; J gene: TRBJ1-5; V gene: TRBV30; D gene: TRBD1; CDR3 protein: CACRQGNSNQPQHF; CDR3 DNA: TGTGCCTGTCGACAGGGAAATAGCAATCAGCCCCAGCATTTT
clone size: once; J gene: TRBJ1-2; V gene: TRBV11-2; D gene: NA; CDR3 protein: CASSLDPLRGFYGYTF; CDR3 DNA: TGTGCCAGCAGCTTAGACCCTTTGAGGGGCTTCTATGGCTACACCTTC
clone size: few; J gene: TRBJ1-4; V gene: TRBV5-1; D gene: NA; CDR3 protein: CASSLGTERNEKLFF; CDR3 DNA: TGCGCCAGCAGCTTGGGTACAGAAAGAAATGAAAAACTGTTTTTT
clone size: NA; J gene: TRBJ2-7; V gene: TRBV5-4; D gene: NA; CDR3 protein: CASSLMGEQYF; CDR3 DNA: TGTGCCAGCAGCTTGATGGGTGAGCAGTACTTC
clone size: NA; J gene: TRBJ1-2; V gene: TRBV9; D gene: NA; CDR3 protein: CASSPEWSNYGYTF; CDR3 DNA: TGTGCCAGCAGCCCTGAGTGGAGTAACTATGGCTACACCTTC
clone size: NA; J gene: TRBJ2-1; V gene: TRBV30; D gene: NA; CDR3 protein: CAWSQDNEQFF; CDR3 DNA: TGTGCCTGGAGTCAGGACAATGAGCAGTTCTTC
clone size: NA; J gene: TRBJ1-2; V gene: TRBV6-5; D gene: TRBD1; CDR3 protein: CASRRQGGYGYTF; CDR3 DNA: TGTGCCAGCAGACGACAGGGAGGTTATGGCTACACCTTC
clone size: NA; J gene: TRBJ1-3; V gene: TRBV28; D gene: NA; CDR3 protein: CASSRGTVYGNTIYF; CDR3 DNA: TGTGCCAGCAGTAGAGGGACCGTCTATGGAAACACCATATATTTT
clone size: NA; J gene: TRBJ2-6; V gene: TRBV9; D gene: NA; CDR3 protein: CASSVGHRTSGANVLTF; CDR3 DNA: TGTGCCAGCAGCGTAGGACACCGAACCTCTGGGGCCAACGTCCTGACTTTC
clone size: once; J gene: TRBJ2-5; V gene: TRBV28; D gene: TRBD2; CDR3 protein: CASSQPRTRSRETQYF; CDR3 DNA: TGTGCCAGCAGCCAACCCCGGACTAGATCTCGAGAGACCCAGTACTTC
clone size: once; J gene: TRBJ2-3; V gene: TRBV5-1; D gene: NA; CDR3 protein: CASSQEQGTDTQYF; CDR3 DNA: TGCGCCAGCAGCCAAGAACAGGGAACAGATACGCAGTATTTT
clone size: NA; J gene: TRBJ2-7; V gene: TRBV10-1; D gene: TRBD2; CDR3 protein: CASSEVTSGSYEQYF; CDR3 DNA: TGCGCCAGCAGTGAGGTGACTAGCGGGAGCTACGAGCAGTACTTC
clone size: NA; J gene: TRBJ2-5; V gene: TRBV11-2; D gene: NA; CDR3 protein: CASSLVGRGQETQYF; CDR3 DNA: TGTGCCAGCAGCTTAGTTGGGAGAGGCCAAGAGACCCAGTACTTC
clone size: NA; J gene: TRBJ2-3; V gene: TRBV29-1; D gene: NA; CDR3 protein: CSVGPRGVSTDTQYF; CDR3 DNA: TGCAGCGTTGGGCCTCGCGGGGTTAGCACAGATACGCAGTATTTT
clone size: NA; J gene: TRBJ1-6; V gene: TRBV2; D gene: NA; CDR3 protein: CASSDSLANPRDNSPLHF; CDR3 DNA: TGTGCCAGCAGTGATTCTTTAGCCAACCCGAGGGACAATTCACCCCTCCACTTT
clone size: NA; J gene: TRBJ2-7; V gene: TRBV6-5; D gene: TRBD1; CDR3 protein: CASRGRTGGMYEQYF; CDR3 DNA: TGTGCCAGCAGGGGGAGGACAGGGGGCATGTACGAGCAGTACTTC
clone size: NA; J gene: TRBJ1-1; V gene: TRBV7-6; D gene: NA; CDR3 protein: CASSPTGMNTEAFF; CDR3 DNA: TGTGCCAGCAGTCCCACGGGGATGAACACTGAAGCTTTCTTT
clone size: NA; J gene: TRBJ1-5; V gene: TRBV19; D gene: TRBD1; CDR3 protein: CASNRDRGSNQPQHF; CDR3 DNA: TGTGCCAGTAACCGGGACAGGGGGAGTAATCAGCCCCAGCATTTT
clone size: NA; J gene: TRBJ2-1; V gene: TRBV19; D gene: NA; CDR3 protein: CASKGGGTSYNEQFF; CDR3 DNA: TGTGCCAGTAAAGGAGGGGGGACTTCCTACAATGAGCAGTTCTTC
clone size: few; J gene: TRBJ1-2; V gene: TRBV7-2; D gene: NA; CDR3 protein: CASSFAAGRAGFGGYTF; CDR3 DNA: TGTGCCAGCAGCTTTGCGGCAGGGAGGGCAGGATTTGGCGGCTACACCTTC
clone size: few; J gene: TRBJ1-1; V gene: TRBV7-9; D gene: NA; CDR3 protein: CASTQGNTEAFF; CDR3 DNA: TGTGCCAGCACCCAGGGTAACACTGAAGCTTTCTTT
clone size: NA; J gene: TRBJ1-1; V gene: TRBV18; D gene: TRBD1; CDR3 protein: CASSPPGQPVEAFF; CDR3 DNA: TGTGCCAGCTCACCACCGGGACAGCCGGTAGAAGCTTTCTTT
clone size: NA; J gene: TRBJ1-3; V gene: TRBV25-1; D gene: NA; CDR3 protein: CASSESWGSAGNTIYF; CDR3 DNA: TGTGCCAGCAGTGAATCTTGGGGATCTGCTGGAAACACCATATATTTT
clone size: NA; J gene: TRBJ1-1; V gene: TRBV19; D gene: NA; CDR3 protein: CASSIAASKGTEAFF; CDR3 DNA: TGTGCCAGTAGTATAGCCGCATCCAAGGGCACTGAAGCTTTCTTT
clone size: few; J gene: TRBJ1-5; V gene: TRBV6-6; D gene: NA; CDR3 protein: CASNWQVDNQPQHF; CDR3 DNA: TGTGCCAGCAACTGGCAGGTCGACAATCAGCCCCAGCATTTT
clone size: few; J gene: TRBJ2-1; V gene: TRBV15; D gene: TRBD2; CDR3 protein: CATSRDELAGVDEQFF; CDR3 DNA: TGTGCCACCAGCAGAGATGAACTAGCGGGAGTGGATGAGCAGTTCTTC